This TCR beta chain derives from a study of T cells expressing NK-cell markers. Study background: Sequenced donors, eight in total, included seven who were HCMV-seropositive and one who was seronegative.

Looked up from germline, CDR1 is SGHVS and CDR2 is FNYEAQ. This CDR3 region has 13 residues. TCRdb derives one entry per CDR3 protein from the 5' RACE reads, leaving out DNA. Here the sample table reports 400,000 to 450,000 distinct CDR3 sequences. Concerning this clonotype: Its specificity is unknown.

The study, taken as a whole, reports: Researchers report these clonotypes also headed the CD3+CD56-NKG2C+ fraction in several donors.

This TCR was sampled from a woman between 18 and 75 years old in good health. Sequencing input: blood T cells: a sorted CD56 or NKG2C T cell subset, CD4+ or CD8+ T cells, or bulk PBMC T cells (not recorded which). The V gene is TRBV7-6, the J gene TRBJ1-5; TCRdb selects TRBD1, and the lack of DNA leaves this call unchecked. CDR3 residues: CASSLGGGRPQHF.